This TCR beta chain was retrieved from a study of CD8 T cells in Susac syndrome. Across the study: Sequencing included Susac syndrome patients, six of them with active disease and under ten in remission. Patients with Susac syndrome were therapy-naive, on corticosteroids, or on intravenous immunoglobulin alone at the time that blood was drawn.

Germline loops: CDR1 ENHRY, CDR2 SYGVKD. V was trimmed by 6 bases and J by 1 base, leaving 18 bases between them. The CDR3 spans 17 residues. Random hexamers served to reverse transcribe about 0.5 to 1 ug RNA. It was immunoSEQ multiplex PCR that amplified TCR beta CDR3 across 54 Vbeta and 13 Jbeta. TCRdb recomputed calls from the immunoSEQ multiplex PCR reads with MiXCR, one row per CDR3 protein. The sample includes under 200,000 distinct CDR3 sequences, around 94% of them seen just once. This sequence originates from a human donor with Susac syndrome. Sequenced: CD4+ T cells from PBMCs. The chain is built from TRBV10-3 and TRBJ2-2, with D possibly TRBD2 on 6 matching bases. CDR3 nucleotides: TGTGCCATCAGCCCAGGGAGGAAGGAGGGGAACACCGGGGAGCTGTTTTTT. Its protein product is CAISPGRKEGNTGELFF.